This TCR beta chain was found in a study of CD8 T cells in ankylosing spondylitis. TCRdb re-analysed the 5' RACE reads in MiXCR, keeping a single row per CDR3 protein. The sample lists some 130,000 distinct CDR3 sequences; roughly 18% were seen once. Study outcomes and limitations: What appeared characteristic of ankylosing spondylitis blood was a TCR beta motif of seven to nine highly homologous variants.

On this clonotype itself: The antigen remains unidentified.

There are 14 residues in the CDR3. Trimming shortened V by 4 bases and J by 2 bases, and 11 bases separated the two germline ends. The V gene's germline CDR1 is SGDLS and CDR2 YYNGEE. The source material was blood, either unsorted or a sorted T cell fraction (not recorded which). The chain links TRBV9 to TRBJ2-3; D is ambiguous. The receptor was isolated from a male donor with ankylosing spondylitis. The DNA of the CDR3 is TGTGCCAGCAGCAAAGAAATTCACACAGATACGCAGTATTTT. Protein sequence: CASSKEIHTDTQYF.